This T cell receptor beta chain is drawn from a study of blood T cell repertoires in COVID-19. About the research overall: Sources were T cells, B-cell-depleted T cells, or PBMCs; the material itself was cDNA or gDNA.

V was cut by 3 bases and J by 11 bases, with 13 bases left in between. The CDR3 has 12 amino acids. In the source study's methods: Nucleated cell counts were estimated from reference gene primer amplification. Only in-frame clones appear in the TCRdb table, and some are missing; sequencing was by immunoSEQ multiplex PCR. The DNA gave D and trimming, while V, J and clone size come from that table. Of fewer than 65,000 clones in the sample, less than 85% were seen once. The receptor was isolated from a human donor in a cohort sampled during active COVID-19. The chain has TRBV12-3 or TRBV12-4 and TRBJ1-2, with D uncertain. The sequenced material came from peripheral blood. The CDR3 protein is CASSFWGAGYTF. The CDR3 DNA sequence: TGTGCCAGCAGTTTCTGGGGTGCGGGGTACACCTTC.